Sequencing of this TCR beta chain was carried out in a study of glioma-infiltrating T cells (dated by TCRdb to 2016 to 2017). Context from the whole study: The study sequenced TCR alpha- and beta-chain repertoires from glioma tissue, from non-neoplastic brain tissue and from matched peripheral blood mononuclear cells. The paired cohort comprised three low-grade glioma patients, 7 or 8 primary glioblastoma patients and three non-glioma patients contributing non-neoplastic brain tissue. Each tissue-infiltrating repertoire was compared with the same patient's peripheral blood repertoire to measure divergence between tissue and blood T-cell populations.

This clonotype appeared many times. The antigen it recognizes is unknown. The junction shows a germline mismatch at one end, possibly a read error. On the study overall, not on this receptor specifically: The group comparisons were based on small numbers of patients: three non-neoplastic, three low-grade glioma and roughly eight glioblastoma patients. In non-neoplastic patients, VJ-independent divergence between tissue and blood fell below expectation, whereas in all gliomas, and especially in low-grade gliomas, the divergence rose above expectation. Very few CDR3 sequences were found to be shared between tissue and blood, and this scarcity was attributed to high CDR3 diversity and limited sampling.

TCR alpha and beta CDR3 regions were amplified with the iRepertoire nested amplicon-rescue multiplex PCR (arm-PCR) platform from RNA. One-step reverse transcription and amplification used roughly 95-400 ng of tissue mRNA or PBMC total RNA as input. Following bead purification, Illumina adapters were added by a secondary multiplex PCR, and libraries between 200 and 400 bp were gel-purified. The libraries contained internal 6-nucleotide barcodes that were used for demultiplexing. Libraries were sequenced on an Illumina MiSeq with 2x220 or 2x250 nucleotide paired-end reads. For the original study's pipeline: Paired reads were merged using FLASH 1.2.11 and aligned with BWA-MEM to the GRCh37 human genome, and TRA and TRB reads were then extracted. V and J assignment used an IMGT-derived reference of cassette sequences and CDR3 motifs that included pseudogenes. Reads were translated in three frames, and productive CDR3s were defined by a C…FGXG motif without stop codons. A clonotype was defined as a unique combination of a V-J cassette pair and a CDR3 amino acid sequence. Filtering of reads was based on Hamming distance, with the threshold set by the sequence error rate of each sample in mapped regions. TCRdb trimmed public reads at Q25 via fastp, called clones via MiXCR and kept in-frame beta chains. Identical CDR3 proteins give one entry, which carries the most common genes and DNA. Clone size and V and J calls follow TCRdb, not the original study. Across this sample there are about 93,000 distinct CDR3 sequences, with 35% to 45% seen only once. The top ten constitute more than 30% of the sample.

The sequenced material came from glioma tissue, nonneoplastic brain tissue, or PBMCs (not recorded which). This clonotype was obtained from a human donor with low-grade glioma or glioblastoma, undergoing nonglioma brain surgery, or in good health (not recorded which).

Read as DNA, the sequence is TGTGCCAGCAGCTTATCGGACACCACGTACAATGAGCAGTTCTTC. It specifies CASSLSDTTYNEQFF. This receptor chain uses TRBV28 and TRBJ2-1, with a weak D call of TRBD1 (5 bases match). Measured from the cysteine to the phenylalanine, the CDR3 is 15 residues long. Just the 45-base CDR3 DNA is kept, in frame starting at base 1. The germline V gene yields MDHEN for CDR1 and SYDVKM for CDR2.